Described below is a single T cell receptor beta chain sequence and its context. The data are from a study of beta chain features in type 1 diabetes. TCRB transcripts that were expressed got sequenced, as all of the isolated RNA had been reverse transcribed. The protocol was immunoSEQ multiplex PCR, while the TCRdb copy is restricted to in-frame clones and leaves out a portion. The sample carries about half a million clones, 9.5% to 12% recorded once. The CDR3 consists of 11 residues. The ends were cut back, 6 bases at V and 7 bases at J, with 7 bases in the middle. CDR1 and CDR2 from the germline V gene are SEHNR and FQNEAQ (reference sequence).

V and J are TRBV7-9 and TRBJ2-1, with D maybe TRBD1 (6 bases). What was sequenced was naive CD4+ T cells from blood. This TCR was recovered from a woman aged 18-30 years in good health. The CDR3 loop is CASRRGNEQFF. In DNA, the CDR3 is TGTGCCAGCAGAAGGGGGAATGAGCAGTTCTTC.